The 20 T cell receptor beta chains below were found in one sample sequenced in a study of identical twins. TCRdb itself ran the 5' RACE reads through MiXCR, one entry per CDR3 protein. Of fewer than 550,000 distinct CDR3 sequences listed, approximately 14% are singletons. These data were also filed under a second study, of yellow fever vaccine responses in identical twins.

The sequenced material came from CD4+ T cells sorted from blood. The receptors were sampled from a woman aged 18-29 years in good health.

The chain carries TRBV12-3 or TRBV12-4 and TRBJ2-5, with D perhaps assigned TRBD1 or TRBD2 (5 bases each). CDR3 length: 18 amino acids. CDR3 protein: CTLSWGSLGVGFEETQYF. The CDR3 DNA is TGTACCCTCAGTTGGGGGTCCTTGGGGGTGGGATTCGAAGAGACCCAGTACTTC.

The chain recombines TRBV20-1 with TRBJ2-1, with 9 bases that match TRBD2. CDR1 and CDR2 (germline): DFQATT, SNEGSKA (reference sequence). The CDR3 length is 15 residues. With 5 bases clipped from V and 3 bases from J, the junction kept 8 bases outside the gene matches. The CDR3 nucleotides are TGCAGTGCTTCCCCTCTGACTAGCGGCTACAATGAGCAGTTCTTC. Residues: CSASPLTSGYNEQFF.

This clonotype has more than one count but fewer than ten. CDR3 bases: TGTGCCAGCAGCTTAGAGGGCGGGAGTGGCCGGGAGCTGTTTTTT. Its protein product is CASSLEGGSGRELFF. The gene calls are TRBV11-2 and TRBJ2-2, with 7 bases fitting TRBD2. Germline lookup yields CDR1 SGHAT and CDR2 FQNNGV. The CDR3 has 15 amino acids. With V trimmed by 0 bases and J by 9 bases, 7 bases remained unmatched. The whole variable domain, remainder taken from reference TRBV11-2 and TRBJ2-2, is EAGVAQSPRYKIIEKRQSVAFWCNPISGHATLYWYQQILGQGPKLLIQFQNNGVVDDSQLPKDRFSAERLKGVDSTLKIQPAKLEDSAVYLCASSLEGGSGRELFFGEGSRLTVL.

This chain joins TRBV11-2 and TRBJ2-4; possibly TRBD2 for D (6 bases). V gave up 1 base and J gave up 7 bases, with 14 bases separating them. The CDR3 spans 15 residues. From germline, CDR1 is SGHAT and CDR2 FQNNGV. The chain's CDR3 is CASSLGLRERNIQYF. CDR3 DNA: TGTGCCAGCAGCTTAGGGTTGCGGGAAAGGAACATTCAGTACTTC.

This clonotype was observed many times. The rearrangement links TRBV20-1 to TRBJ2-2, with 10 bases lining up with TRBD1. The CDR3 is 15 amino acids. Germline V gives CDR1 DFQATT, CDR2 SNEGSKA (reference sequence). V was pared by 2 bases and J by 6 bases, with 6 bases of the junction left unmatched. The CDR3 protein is CSARPRGTGAGELFF. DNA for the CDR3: TGCAGTGCTAGACCCCGAGGGACAGGGGCCGGGGAGCTGTTTTTT.

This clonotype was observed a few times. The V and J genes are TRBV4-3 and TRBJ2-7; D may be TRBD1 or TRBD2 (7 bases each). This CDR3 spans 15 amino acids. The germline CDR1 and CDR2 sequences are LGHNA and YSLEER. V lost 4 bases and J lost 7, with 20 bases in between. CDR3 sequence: CASSPSTGRVEEQYF. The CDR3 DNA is TGCGCCAGCAGCCCGTCGACAGGGAGGGTTGAGGAGCAGTACTTC.

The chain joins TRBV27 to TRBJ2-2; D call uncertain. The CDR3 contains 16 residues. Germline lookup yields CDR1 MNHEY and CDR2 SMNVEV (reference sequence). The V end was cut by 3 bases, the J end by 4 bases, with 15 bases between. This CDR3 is CASSFRGSVPTGELFF. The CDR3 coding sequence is TGTGCCAGCAGTTTCCGAGGAAGCGTTCCCACCGGGGAGCTGTTTTTT.

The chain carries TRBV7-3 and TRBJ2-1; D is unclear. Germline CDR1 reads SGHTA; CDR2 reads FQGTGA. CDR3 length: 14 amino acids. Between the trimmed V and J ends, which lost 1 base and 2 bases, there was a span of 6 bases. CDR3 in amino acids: CASSLISPYNEQFF. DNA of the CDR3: TGTGCCAGCAGCTTAATCAGCCCCTACAATGAGCAGTTCTTC.

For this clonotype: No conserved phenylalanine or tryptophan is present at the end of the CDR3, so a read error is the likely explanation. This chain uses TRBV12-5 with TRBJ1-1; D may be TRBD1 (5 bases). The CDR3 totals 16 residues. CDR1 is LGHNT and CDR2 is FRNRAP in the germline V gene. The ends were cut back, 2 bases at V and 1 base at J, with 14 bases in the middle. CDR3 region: CASGLPTGTGNTEAFL. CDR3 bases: TGTGCTAGTGGTTTGCCAACCGGGACGGGGAACACTGAAGCTTTCCTT.

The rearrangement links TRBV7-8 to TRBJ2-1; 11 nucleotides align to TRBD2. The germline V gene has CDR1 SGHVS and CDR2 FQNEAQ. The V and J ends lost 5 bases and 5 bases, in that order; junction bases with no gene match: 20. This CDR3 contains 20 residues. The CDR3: CASSQTSLAGGPRANNEQFF. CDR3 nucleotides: TGTGCCAGCAGCCAAACCTCTTTAGCGGGAGGGCCACGGGCTAACAATGAGCAGTTCTTC.

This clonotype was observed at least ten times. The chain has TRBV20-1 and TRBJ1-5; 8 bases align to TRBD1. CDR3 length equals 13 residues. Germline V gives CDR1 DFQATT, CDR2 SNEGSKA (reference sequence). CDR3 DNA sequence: TGCAGCGCAAAGACAGGGGGCAATCAGCCCCAGCATTTT. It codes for CSAKTGGNQPQHF.

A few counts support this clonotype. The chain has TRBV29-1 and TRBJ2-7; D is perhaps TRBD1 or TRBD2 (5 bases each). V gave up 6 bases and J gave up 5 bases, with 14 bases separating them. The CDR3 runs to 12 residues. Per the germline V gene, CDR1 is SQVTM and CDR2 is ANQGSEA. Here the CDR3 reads CSVKKGPDEQYF. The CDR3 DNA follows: TGCAGCGTGAAAAAGGGACCGGACGAGCAGTACTTC.

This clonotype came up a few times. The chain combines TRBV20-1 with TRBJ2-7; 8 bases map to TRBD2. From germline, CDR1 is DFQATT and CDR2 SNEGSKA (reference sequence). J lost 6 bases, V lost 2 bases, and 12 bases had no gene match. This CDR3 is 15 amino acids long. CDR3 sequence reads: CSARRVGGEWAEQYF. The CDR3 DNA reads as TGCAGTGCTAGAAGGGTCGGGGGGGAGTGGGCCGAGCAGTACTTC.

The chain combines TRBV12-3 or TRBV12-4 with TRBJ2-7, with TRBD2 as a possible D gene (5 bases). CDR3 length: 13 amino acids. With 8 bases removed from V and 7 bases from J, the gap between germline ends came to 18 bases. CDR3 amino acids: CASVKQTTGEQYF. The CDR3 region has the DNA TGTGCCAGCGTAAAGCAAACTACGGGGGAGCAGTACTTC.

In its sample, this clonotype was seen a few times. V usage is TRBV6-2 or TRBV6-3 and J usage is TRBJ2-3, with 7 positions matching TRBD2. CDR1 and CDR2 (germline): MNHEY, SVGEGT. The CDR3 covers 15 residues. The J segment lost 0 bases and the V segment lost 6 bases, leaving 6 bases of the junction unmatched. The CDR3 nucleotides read TGTGCCAGCAGACCCAGCGGGGCTAGCACAGATACGCAGTATTTT. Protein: CASRPSGASTDTQYF.

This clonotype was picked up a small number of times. This CDR3 is CAISPGLADNTGELFF. CDR3 nucleotide sequence: TGTGCCATCAGCCCGGGACTAGCGGACAACACCGGGGAGCTGTTTTTT. The chain joins TRBV10-3 to TRBJ2-2; 11 nucleotides line up with TRBD2. CDR1 and CDR2 from the germline V gene are ENHRY and SYGVKD. CDR3 size: 16 residues. Trimming at V came to 6 bases and at J to 2 bases, leaving 5 bases not matched to a gene.

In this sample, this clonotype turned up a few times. CDR3 in amino acids: CATSRTASNYNEQFF. CDR3 nucleotide sequence: TGTGCCACCAGTCGAACAGCAAGTAACTACAATGAGCAGTTCTTC. The chain combines TRBV15 with TRBJ2-1, with D unclear. Deletions cut 6 bases from V and 3 bases from J, with 15 bases between. CDR1 and CDR2 (germline): LNHNV, YYDKDF (reference sequence). This CDR3 is 15 amino acids long. The full variable domain, its missing parts supplied by reference TRBV15 and TRBJ2-1, is DAMVIQNPRYQVTQFGKPVTLSCSQTLNHNVMYWYQQKSSQAPKLLFHYYDKDFNNEADTPDNFQSRRPNTSFCFLDIRSPGLGDTAMYLCATSRTASNYNEQFFGPGTRLTVL.

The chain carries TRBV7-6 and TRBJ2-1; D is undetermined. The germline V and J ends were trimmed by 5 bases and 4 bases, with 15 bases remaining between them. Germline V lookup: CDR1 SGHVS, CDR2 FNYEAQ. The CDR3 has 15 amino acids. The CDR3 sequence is CASSPGPAGYNEQFF. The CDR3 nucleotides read TGTGCCAGCAGCCCGGGTCCCGCCGGTTACAATGAGCAGTTCTTC.

CDR3 sequence (DNA): TGTGCCAGCAGTTACAATGGTGACAGGGAAGCTTTCTTT. Protein sequence: CASSYNGDREAFF. The chain has TRBV6-5 and TRBJ1-1; weak D call: TRBD1 (6 bases). The CDR3 has 13 amino acids. Germline-derived CDR1 and CDR2 are MNHEY and SVGAGI. Trimming removed 2 bases from V and 8 bases from J, with 12 bases in between.

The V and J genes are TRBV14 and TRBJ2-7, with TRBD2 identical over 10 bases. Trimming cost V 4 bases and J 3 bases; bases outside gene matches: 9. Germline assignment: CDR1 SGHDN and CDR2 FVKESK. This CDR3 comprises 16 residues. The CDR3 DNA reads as TGTGCCAGCAGCCCGGGGATCGGACTAGCGGTCTACGAGCAGTACTTC. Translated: CASSPGIGLAVYEQYF.